This TCR beta chain was captured in a study of regulatory T cells in long-lasting Graves disease. As for time point: newly diagnosed GD, antithyroid drugs for less than 3 months. Researchers made the TCR library from RNA that was extracted from PBMCs. Building the TCR beta libraries relied on iRepertoire HTBI primers, and CDR3 regions underwent Arm-PCR. TCRdb passed the multiplex PCR reads through MiXCR, listing each CDR3 protein once. The data contain roughly 500,000 distinct CDR3 sequences, 12% of them seen just once; the ten biggest clones take up 8% to 10%. J was trimmed by 8 bases and V by 3 bases; bases with no gene match: 9. This CDR3 is built from 15 residues. CDR1 MNHGY and CDR2 SVAAGI come from the germline V gene. The same sample was also studied in work on T cells in Graves' hyperthyroidism and ophthalmopathy. From that report: Patients aged 18 to 65 had newly diagnosed hyperthyroidism lasting under 2 months.

Sequenced here: peripheral blood mononuclear cells (PBMCs), sampled at new diagnosis, from a patient treated with antithyroid drugs. The clonotype originates from a woman aged 25 to 39 with Graves disease. The chain combines TRBV6-9 with TRBJ1-4; the match to TRBD1 covers 7 bases. The CDR3 sequence is CASSYVEGGGEKLFF. The CDR3 DNA follows: TGTGCCAGCAGTTACGTTGAAGGGGGCGGAGAAAAACTGTTTTTT.